The rows below give T cell receptor beta chains drawn from one sample of a study of OX40 agonist ivuxolimab in advanced cancers. Data came from immunoSEQ multiplex PCR; TCRdb stores just in-frame clones and leaves some out. The sample has 65,000 to 85,000 clones, over 70% seen once. This specimen was CD4+ or CD8+ T cells sorted from blood, taken in a trial of the OX40 agonist ivuxolimab. The source is an adult with an advanced solid tumor such as melanoma, head and neck, liver or kidney cancer. CDR3s include the opening cysteine and the closing phenylalanine or tryptophan. The D gene is left open where the match is weak. Clone sizes are given selectively: once, few, many, or a class where the clone is expanded.

clone_size,j_call,d_call,v_call,cdr3_nt,cdr3_aa
NA,TRBJ1-4,TRBD1,TRBV25-1,TGTGCCAGCAGTGAACCCGGGACAGGGGGTGAAAAACTGTTTTTT,CASSEPGTGGEKLFF
NA,TRBJ2-5,TRBD1,TRBV30,TGTGCCTGGAGACACAGACAGGGGGCCCTGCAAGAGACCCAGTACTTC,CAWRHRQGALQETQYF
once,TRBJ2-6,NA,TRBV29-1,TGCAGCGCTATGAACTTGCGCTCTGGGGCCAACGTCCTGACTTTC,CSAMNLRSGANVLTF
NA,TRBJ2-5,TRBD2,TRBV28,TGTGCCAGCAGGCTCCGGGGACTAGCTTTGACCCAGTACTTC,CASRLRGLALTQYF
NA,TRBJ2-7,TRBD2,TRBV7-8,TGTGCCAGCAGCCAACGGACTAGCGGCTACGAGCAGTACTTC,CASSQRTSGYEQYF
NA,TRBJ2-7,NA,TRBV29-1,TGCAGCGTTGAAACCGGACTGGCGAGCTCCTACGAGCAGTACTTC,CSVETGLASSYEQYF
NA,TRBJ1-2,NA,TRBV28,TGTGCCAGCAGTGCCGCGCCTAACTATGGCTACACCTTC,CASSAAPNYGYTF
NA,TRBJ2-1,TRBD2,TRBV28,TGTGCCAGCAGTTCGGGACAGCCGGGACTAGCGGGGGGGGCCCTGTTCTTC,CASSSGQPGLAGGALFF
NA,TRBJ2-2,NA,TRBV7-2,TGTGCCAGCAGCCCTCGGTGGGCACCGAACACCGGGGAGCTGTTTTTT,CASSPRWAPNTGELFF
NA,TRBJ2-3,NA,TRBV11-3,TGTGCCAGCAGCTCAACCGTGACGGCCCTTGGGACAGATACGCAGTATTTT,CASSSTVTALGTDTQYF
NA,TRBJ1-4,NA,TRBV2,TGTGCCAGCAGGATAGGGTTTTCTAATGAAAAACTGTTTTTT,CASRIGFSNEKLFF
NA,TRBJ2-1,TRBD2,TRBV7-2,TGTGCCAGCAGCCTAGCCGTTAGTAGCGGGGGCTACAATGAGCAGTTCTTC,CASSLAVSSGGYNEQFF
NA,TRBJ2-7,TRBD1,TRBV7-2,TGTGCCAGCACCATGGACAGGATAAACGAGCAGTACTTC,CASTMDRINEQYF
NA,TRBJ2-7,NA,TRBV30,TGTGCCTGGAGTCGCGGGGCCTACGAGCAGTACTTC,CAWSRGAYEQYF
NA,TRBJ2-7,TRBD2,TRBV7-9,TGTGCCAGCAGCCTAACTACTAGCGGGAGTGGCGAGCAGTACTTC,CASSLTTSGSGEQYF
NA,TRBJ2-7,TRBD2,TRBV19,TGTGCCAGTAGTACCCGGACTAGCCTCTACGAGCAGTACTTC,CASSTRTSLYEQYF
NA,TRBJ2-2,TRBD2,TRBV30,TGTGCCTGGAGTGTACGGAGGGGACTAGCGGGAATTAGGAACACCGGGGAGCTGTTTTTT,CAWSVRRGLAGIRNTGELFF
large,TRBJ1-6,NA,TRBV4-1,TGCGCCAGCAGCCAAGGGTTTGGCTCACCCCTCCACTTT,CASSQGFGSPLHF